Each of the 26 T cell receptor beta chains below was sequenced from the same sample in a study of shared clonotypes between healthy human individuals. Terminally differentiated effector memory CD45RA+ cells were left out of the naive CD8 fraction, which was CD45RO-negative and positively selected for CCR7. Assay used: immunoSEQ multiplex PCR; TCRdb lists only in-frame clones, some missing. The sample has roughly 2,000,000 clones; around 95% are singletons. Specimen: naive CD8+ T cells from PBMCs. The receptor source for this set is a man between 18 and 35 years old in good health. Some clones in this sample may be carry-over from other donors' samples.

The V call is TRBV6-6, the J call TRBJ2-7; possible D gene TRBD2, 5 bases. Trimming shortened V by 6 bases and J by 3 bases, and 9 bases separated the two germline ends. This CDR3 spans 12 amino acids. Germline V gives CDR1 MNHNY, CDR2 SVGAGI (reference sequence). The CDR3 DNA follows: TGTGCCAGCAGCCCGGGAATCTACGAGCAGTACTTC. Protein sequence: CASSPGIYEQYF.

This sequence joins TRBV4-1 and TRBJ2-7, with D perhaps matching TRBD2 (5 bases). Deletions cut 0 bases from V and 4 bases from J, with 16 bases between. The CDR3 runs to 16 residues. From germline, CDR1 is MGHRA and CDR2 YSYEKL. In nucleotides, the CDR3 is TGCGCCAGCAGCCAAGAGGGCGGGCGAAGCCTGTACGAGCAGTACTTC. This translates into CASSQEGGRSLYEQYF.

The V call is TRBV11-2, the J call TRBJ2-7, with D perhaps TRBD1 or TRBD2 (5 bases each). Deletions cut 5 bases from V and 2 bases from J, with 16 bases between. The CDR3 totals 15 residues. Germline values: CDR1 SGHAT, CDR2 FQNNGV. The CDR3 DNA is TGTGCCAGCAGCCAAGAGGGGCGAAGGACCTACGAGCAGTACTTC. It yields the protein CASSQEGRRTYEQYF.

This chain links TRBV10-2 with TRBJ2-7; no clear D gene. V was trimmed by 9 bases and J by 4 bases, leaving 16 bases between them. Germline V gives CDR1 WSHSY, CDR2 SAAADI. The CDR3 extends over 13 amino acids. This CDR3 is CASSFSIGYEQYF. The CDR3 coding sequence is TGCGCCAGTTCCTTTTCCATTGGATACGAGCAGTACTTC.

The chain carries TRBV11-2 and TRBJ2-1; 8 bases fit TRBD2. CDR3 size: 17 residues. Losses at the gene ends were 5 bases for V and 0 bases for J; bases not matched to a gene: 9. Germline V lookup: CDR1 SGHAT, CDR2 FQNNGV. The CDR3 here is CASSLTPAGGSYNEQFF. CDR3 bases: TGTGCCAGCAGCCTTACCCCGGCGGGGGGCTCCTACAATGAGCAGTTCTTC.

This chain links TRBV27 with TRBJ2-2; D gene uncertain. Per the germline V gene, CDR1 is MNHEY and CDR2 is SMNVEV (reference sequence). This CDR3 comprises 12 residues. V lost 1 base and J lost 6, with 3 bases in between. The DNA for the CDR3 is TGTGCCAGCAGTTTATGGCCCGGGGAGCTGTTTTTT. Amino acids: CASSLWPGELFF.

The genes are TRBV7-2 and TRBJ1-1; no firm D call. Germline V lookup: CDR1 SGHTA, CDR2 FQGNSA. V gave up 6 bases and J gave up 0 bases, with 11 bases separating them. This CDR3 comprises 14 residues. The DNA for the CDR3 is TGTGCCAGCAGGCTGAGGCAGGTGAACACTGAAGCTTTCTTT. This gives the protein CASRLRQVNTEAFF. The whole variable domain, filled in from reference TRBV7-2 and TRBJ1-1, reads GAGVSQSPSNKVTEKGKDVELRCDPISGHTALYWYRQSLGQGLEFLIYFQGNSAPDKSGLPSDRFSAERTGGSVSTLTIQRTQQEDSAVYLCASRLRQVNTEAFFGQGTRLTVV.

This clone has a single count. CDR3 sequence (DNA): TGTGCCAGCAGCCGGGACCACGAGCAGTTCTTC. Translated: CASSRDHEQFF. The chain combines TRBV7-9 with TRBJ2-1; possibly TRBD1 or TRBD2 for D (5 bases each). The CDR3 consists of 11 residues. The V gene's germline CDR1 is SEHNR and CDR2 FQNEAQ (reference sequence). V was shortened by 5 bases and J by 10 bases, with 9 bases between the two germline ends.

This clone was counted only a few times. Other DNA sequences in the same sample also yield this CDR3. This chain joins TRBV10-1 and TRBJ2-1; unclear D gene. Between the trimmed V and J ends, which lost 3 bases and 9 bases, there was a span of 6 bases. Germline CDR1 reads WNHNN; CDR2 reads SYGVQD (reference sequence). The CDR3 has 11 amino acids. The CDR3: CASSEGVEQFF. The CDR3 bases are TGCGCCAGCAGTGAAGGCGTTGAGCAGTTCTTC.

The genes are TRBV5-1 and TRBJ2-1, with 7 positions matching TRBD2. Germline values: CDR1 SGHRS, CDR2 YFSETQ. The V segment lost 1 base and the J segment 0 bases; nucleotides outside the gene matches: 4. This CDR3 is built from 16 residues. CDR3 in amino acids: CASSLYGGISYNEQFF. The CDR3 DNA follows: TGCGCCAGCAGCTTGTACGGGGGGATCTCCTACAATGAGCAGTTCTTC.

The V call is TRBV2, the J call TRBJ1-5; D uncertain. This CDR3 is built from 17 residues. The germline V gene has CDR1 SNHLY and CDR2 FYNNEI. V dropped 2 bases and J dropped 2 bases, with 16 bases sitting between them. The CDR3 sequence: CASSERLYSSGNQPQHF. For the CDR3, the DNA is TGTGCCAGCAGTGAACGTTTATACAGTTCGGGCAATCAGCCCCAGCATTTT.

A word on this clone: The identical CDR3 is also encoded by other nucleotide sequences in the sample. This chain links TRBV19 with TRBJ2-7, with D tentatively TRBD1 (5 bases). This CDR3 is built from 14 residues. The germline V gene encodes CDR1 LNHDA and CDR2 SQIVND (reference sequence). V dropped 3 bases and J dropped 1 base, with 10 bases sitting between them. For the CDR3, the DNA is TGTGCCAGTAGTATCGCGGCAGGGTCCTACGAGCAGTACTTC. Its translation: CASSIAAGSYEQYF.

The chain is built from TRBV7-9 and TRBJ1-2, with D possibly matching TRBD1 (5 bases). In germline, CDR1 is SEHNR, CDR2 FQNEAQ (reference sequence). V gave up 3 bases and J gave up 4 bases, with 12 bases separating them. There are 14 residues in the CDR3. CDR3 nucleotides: TGTGCCAGCAGCTTGGGGCACGCAGTCTATGGCTACACCTTC. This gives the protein CASSLGHAVYGYTF.

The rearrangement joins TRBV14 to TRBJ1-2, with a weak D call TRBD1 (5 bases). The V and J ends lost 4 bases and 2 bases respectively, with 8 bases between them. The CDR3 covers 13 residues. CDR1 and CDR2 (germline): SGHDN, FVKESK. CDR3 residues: CASSPGPNYGYTF. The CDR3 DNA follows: TGTGCCAGCAGCCCGGGACCGAACTATGGCTACACCTTC.

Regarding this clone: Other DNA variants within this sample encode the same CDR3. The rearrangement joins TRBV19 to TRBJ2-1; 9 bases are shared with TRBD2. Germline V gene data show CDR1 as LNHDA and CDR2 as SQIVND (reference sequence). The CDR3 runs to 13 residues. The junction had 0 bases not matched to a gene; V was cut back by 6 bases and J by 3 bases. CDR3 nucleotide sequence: TGTGCCAGTAGGACTAGCGGCTACAATGAGCAGTTCTTC. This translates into CASRTSGYNEQFF.

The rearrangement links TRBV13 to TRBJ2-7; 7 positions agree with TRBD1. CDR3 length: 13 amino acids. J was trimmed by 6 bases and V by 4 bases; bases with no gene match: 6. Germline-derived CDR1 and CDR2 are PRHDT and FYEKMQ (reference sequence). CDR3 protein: CASSSGTAAEQYF. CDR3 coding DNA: TGTGCCAGCAGCTCTGGGACAGCCGCCGAGCAGTACTTC.

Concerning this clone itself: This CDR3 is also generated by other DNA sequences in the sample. The CDR3 spells CASSYSSGGSYEQYF. The CDR3 DNA reads TGTGCCAGCAGTTACTCAAGCGGGGGCTCCTACGAGCAGTACTTC. The chain employs TRBV6-5 and TRBJ2-7; 8 bases map to TRBD2. This CDR3 is built from 15 residues. The germline V gene has CDR1 MNHEY and CDR2 SVGAGI. Losses at the gene ends were 0 bases for V and 0 bases for J; bases not matched to a gene: 1.

The CDR3 DNA reads TGTGCCAGCAGTGACCTGGAGGGGCCGTCCTGGTACGAGCAGTACTTC. Its translation is CASSDLEGPSWYEQYF. This rearrangement joins TRBV28 to TRBJ2-7, with a tentative D call TRBD2 (6 bases). Germline-derived CDR1 and CDR2 are MDHEN and SYDVKM. V lost 5 bases and J lost 4, with 21 bases in between. CDR3 length: 16 amino acids. Complete variable domain (other parts from reference TRBV28 and TRBJ2-7): DVKVTQSSRYLVKRTGEKVFLECVQDMDHENMFWYRQDPGLGLRLIYFSYDVKMKEKGDIPEGYSVSREKKERFSLILESASTNQTSMYLCASSDLEGPSWYEQYFGPGTRLTVT.

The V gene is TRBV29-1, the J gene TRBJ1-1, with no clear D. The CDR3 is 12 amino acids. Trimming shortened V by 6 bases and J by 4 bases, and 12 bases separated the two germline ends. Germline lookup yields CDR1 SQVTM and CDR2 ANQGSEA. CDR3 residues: CSVGELGTEAFF. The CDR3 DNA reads TGCAGCGTGGGTGAATTAGGCACTGAAGCTTTCTTT.

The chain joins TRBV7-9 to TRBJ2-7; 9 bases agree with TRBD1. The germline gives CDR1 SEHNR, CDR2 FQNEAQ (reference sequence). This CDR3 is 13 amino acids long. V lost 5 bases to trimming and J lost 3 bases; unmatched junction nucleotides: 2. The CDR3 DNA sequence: TGTGCCAGCAGCACGGACAGGGGCTACGAGCAGTACTTC. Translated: CASSTDRGYEQYF.

The CDR3 protein is CASSQYDGRSGYTF. CDR3 nucleotides: TGTGCCAGCAGCCAATACGATGGCAGGTCTGGCTACACCTTC. The chain recombines TRBV14 with TRBJ1-2; D call uncertain. Germline V lookup: CDR1 SGHDN, CDR2 FVKESK. The germline V and J ends were trimmed by 2 bases and 7 bases, with 14 bases remaining between them. This CDR3 spans 14 amino acids.

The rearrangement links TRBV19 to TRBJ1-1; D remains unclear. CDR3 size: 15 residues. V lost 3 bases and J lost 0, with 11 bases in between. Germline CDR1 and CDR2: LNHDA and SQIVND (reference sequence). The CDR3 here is CASSMRQAMNTEAFF. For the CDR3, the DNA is TGTGCCAGTAGTATGAGGCAGGCCATGAACACTGAAGCTTTCTTT.

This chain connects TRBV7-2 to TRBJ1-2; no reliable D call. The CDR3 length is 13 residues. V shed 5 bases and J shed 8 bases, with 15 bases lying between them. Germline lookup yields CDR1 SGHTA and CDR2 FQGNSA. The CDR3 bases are TGTGCCAGCAGCCACCTAGCGATGGAGGGCTACACCTTC. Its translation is CASSHLAMEGYTF.

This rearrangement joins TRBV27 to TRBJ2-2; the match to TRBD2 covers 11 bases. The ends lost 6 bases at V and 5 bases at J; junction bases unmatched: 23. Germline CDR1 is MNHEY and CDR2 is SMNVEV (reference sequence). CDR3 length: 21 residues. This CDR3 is CASRVNTVVGLLAGDTGELFF. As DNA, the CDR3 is TGTGCCAGCAGGGTGAACACGGTGGTAGGGTTACTAGCGGGAGATACCGGGGAGCTGTTTTTT.

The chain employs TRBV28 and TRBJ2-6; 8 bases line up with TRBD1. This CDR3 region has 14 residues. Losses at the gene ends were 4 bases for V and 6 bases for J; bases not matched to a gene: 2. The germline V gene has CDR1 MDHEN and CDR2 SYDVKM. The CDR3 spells CASSWTGMANVLTF. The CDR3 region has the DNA TGTGCCAGCAGTTGGACAGGGATGGCCAACGTCCTGACTTTC.

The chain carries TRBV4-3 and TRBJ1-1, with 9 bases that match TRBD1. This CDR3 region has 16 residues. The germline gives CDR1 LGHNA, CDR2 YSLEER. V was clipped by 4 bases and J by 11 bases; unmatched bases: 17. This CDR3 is CASSLSGAGTGRDAFF. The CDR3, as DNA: TGCGCCAGCAGCCTGAGTGGGGCCGGGACAGGGAGGGATGCTTTCTTT.